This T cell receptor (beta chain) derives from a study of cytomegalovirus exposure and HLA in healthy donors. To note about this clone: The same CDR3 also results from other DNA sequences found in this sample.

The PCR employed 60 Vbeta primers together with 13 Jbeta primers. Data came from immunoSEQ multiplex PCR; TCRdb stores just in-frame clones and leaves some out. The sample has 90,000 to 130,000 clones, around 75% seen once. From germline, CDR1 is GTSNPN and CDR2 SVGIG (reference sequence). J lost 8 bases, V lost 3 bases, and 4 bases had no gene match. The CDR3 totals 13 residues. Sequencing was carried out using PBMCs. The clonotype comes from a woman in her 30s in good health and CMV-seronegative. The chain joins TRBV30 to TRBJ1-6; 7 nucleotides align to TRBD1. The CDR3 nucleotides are TGTGCCTGGAGCGACAGGGCGGATTCACCCCTCCACTTT. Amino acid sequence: CAWSDRADSPLHF.